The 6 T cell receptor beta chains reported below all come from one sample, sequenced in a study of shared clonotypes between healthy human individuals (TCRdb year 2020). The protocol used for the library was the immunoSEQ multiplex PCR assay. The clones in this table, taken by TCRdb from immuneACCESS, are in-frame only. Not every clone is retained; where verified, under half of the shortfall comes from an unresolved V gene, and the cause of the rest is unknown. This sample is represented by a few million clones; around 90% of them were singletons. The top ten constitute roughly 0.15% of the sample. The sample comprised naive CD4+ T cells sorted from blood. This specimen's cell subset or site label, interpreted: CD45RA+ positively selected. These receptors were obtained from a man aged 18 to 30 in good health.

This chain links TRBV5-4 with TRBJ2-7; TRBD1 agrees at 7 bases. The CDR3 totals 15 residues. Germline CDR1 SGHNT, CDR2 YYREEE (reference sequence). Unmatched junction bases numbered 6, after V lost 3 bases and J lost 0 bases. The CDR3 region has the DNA TGTGCCAGCAGCTCAGGGGGATCCCGCTCCTACGAGCAGTACTTC. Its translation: CASSSGGSRSYEQYF.

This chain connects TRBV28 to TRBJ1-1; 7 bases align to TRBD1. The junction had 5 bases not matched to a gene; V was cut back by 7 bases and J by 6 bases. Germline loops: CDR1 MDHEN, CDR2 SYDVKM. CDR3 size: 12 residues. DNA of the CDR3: TGTGCCAGCACCAGGGACAGCCCTGAAGCTTTCTTT. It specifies CASTRDSPEAFF.

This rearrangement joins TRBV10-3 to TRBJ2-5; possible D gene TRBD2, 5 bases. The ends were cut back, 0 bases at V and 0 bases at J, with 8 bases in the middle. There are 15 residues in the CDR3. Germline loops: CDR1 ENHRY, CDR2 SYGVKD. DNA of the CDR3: TGTGCCATCAGTGAGTCCGGAGGAGACCAAGAGACCCAGTACTTC. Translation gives CAISESGGDQETQYF.

CDR3 bases: TGTGCCAGCAGCGTAGCCCCACCAGTGGAGACCCAGTACTTC. Its protein product is CASSVAPPVETQYF. The chain employs TRBV9 and TRBJ2-5; D gene uncertain. The CDR3 is made up of 14 amino acids. Looked up from germline, CDR1 is SGDLS and CDR2 is YYNGEE. Trimming cost V 0 bases and J 5 bases, with 11 bases left between them.

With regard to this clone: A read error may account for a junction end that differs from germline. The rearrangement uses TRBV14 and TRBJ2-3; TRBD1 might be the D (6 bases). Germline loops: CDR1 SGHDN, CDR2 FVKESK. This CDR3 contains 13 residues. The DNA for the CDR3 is TGTGCCAGCAGCTGGGGGCGCACGGATACGCAGTATTTT. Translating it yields CASSWGRTDTQYF.

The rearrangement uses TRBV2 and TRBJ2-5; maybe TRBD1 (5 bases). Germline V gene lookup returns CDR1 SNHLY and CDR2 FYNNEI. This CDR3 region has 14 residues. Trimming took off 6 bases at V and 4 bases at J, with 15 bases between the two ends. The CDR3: CASRYSDSLETQYF. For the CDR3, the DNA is TGTGCCAGCAGGTATTCCGACAGCCTAGAGACCCAGTACTTC. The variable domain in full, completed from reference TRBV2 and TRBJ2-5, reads EPEVTQTPSHQVTQMGQEVILRCVPISNHLYFYWYRQILGQKVEFLVSFYNNEISEKSEIFDDQFSVERPDGSNFTLKIRSTKLEDSAMYFCASRYSDSLETQYFGPGTRLLVL.